Described below is a single T cell receptor (beta chain) sequence and its context. Deep-level settings were used for running the assay. The data were produced by immunoSEQ multiplex PCR, yet TCRdb's version contains in-frame clones alone and is incomplete. The table lists 1.4 million to 1.5 million clones, roughly 97% of them singletons. This sample is drawn from a study of shared clonotypes between healthy human individuals. Only Caucasian adults living in Nashville, Tennessee made up the donor group. Deletions cut 5 bases from V and 8 bases from J, with 16 bases between. The CDR3 is 14 residues long. CDR1 is SGHTA and CDR2 is FQGNSA in the germline V gene.

Sequenced: naive CD4+ T cells sorted from blood. The subset was: CD45RA+ positively selected. The gene calls are TRBV7-2 and TRBJ1-3, with D maybe TRBD1 (6 bases). The receptor's source is a man aged 25-40 years in good health. DNA of the CDR3: TGTGCCAGCAGCACCCGGGGGCCGGGGGACACCATATATTTT. It translates to CASSTRGPGDTIYF.